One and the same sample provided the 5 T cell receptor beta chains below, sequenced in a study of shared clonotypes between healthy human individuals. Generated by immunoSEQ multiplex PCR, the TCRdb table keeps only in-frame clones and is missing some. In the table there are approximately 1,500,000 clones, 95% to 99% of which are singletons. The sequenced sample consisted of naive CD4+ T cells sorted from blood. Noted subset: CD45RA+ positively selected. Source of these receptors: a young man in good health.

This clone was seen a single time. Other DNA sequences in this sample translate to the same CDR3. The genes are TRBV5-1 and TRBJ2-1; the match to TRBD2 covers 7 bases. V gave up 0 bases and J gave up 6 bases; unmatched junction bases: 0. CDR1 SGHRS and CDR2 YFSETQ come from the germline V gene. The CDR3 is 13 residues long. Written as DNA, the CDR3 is TGCGCCAGCAGCTTGGCGGGAGGCAATGAGCAGTTCTTC. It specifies CASSLAGGNEQFF.

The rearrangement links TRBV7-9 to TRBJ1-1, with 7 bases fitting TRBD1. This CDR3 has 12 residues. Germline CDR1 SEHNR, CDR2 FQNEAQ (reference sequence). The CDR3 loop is CTRGQPDTEAFF. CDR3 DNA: TGTACTCGGGGACAGCCAGACACTGAAGCTTTCTTT. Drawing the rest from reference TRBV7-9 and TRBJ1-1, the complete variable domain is DTGVSQNPRHKITKRGQNVTFRCDPISEHNRLYWYRQTLGQGPEFLTYFQNEAQLEKSRLLSDRFSAERPKGSFSTLEIQRTEQGDSAMYLCTRGQPDTEAFFGQGTRLTVV.

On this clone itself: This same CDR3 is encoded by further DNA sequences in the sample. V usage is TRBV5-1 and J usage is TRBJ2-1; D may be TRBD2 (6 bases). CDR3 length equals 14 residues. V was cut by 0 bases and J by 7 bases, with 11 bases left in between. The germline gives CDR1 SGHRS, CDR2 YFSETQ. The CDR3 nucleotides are TGCGCCAGCAGCTTGGCCGGGGGAAGGAATGAGCAGTTCTTC. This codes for CASSLAGGRNEQFF.

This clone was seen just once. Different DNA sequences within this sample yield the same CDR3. The CDR3 reads CASSSPGQGSEQYF. The CDR3 DNA sequence: TGTGCCAGCAGTTCTCCGGGACAGGGTTCCGAGCAGTACTTC. The rearrangement joins TRBV28 to TRBJ2-7; 9 bases align to TRBD1. The trim removed 4 bases at V and 6 bases at J, leaving 7 bases unmatched. Germline lookup yields CDR1 MDHEN and CDR2 SYDVKM. The CDR3 is 14 amino acids.

The CDR3 DNA reads TGTGCCAGCAGCGATCTTGTCTCCGTAGGCACCATATATTTT. Translation: CASSDLVSVGTIYF. This chain uses TRBV6-1 with TRBJ1-3, with no clear D. The V gene's germline CDR1 is MNHNS and CDR2 SASEGT. This CDR3 has 14 residues. V lost 6 bases and J lost 9, with 18 bases in between.